This is a list of T cell receptor beta chains from one sample in a study of naive and memory T cell subsets. From the UMI-ligation and nested PCR reads, TCRdb called clonotypes with MiXCR, one entry per CDR3 protein. Altogether fewer than 40,000 distinct CDR3 sequences are present, about 14% being singletons, with the ten largest covering approximately 20%. Specimen: effector memory CD4+ T cells from blood. These receptors originate from a human donor in good health. CDR3s include the opening cysteine and the closing phenylalanine or tryptophan. Each record gives: clone size, V gene, J gene, D gene, CDR3 protein, CDR3 DNA. A D gene is named only where the DNA matches it firmly. The size field is filled for only some rows; it gives once, few, many or a size class.

size: many
V: TRBV28
J: TRBJ2-3
D: TRBD2
CDR3: CASSLGAASGGDTQYF
DNA: TGTGCCAGCAGTTTGGGCGCTGCTAGCGGGGGAGATACGCAGTATTTT

size: many
V: TRBV12-3/TRBV12-4
J: TRBJ2-3
D: NA
CDR3: CASSLTDTQYF
DNA: TGTGCCAGCAGTTTAACAGATACGCAGTATTTT

size: few
V: TRBV11-2
J: TRBJ2-1
D: TRBD2
CDR3: CASSLGASVLAGVGGEQFF
DNA: TGTGCCAGCAGCTTAGGAGCCTCTGTACTAGCGGGAGTGGGAGGGGAGCAGTTCTTC

size: many
V: TRBV29-1
J: TRBJ2-1
D: TRBD1
CDR3: CSVDKGANEQFF
DNA: TGCAGCGTTGATAAGGGGGCCAATGAGCAGTTCTTC

size: NA
V: TRBV29-1
J: TRBJ2-1
D: NA
CDR3: CSGREVNEQFF
DNA: TGCAGCGGACGAGAAGTTAATGAGCAGTTCTTC

size: few
V: TRBV5-4
J: TRBJ1-2
D: TRBD1
CDR3: CASSLEDRGFRF
DNA: TGTGCCAGCAGCTTGGAAGACAGGGGCTTTCGCTTC

size: NA
V: TRBV9
J: TRBJ2-1
D: NA
CDR3: CASSVDGGLGYNEQFF
DNA: TGTGCCAGCAGCGTAGACGGGGGTTTGGGCTACAATGAGCAGTTCTTC

size: many
V: TRBV6-6
J: TRBJ2-4
D: TRBD1
CDR3: CASSSLDRGRGKNIQYF
DNA: TGTGCCAGCAGTTCCTTGGACAGGGGGCGCGGCAAAAACATTCAGTACTTC

size: few
V: TRBV5-1
J: TRBJ1-5
D: NA
CDR3: CASRSGWDQPQHF
DNA: TGCGCCAGCCGGAGCGGCTGGGATCAGCCCCAGCATTTT

size: medium-sized
V: TRBV20-1
J: TRBJ2-1
D: NA
CDR3: CSAIKNNEQFF
DNA: TGCAGTGCAATAAAAAACAATGAGCAGTTCTTC

size: medium-sized
V: TRBV11-2
J: TRBJ2-7
D: NA
CDR3: CASSLGGTLSYEQYF
DNA: TGTGCCAGCAGCTTAGGGGGGACTCTTTCCTACGAGCAGTACTTC

size: NA
V: TRBV2
J: TRBJ1-5
D: NA
CDR3: CASSDAANQPQHF
DNA: TGTGCCAGCAGTGACGCGGCCAATCAGCCCCAGCATTTT

size: NA
V: TRBV29-1
J: TRBJ2-1
D: NA
CDR3: CSVEDIGGPAYNEQFF
DNA: TGCAGCGTTGAAGATATCGGGGGGCCCGCCTACAATGAGCAGTTCTTC

size: NA
V: TRBV20-1
J: TRBJ2-7
D: TRBD1
CDR3: CSARTGTGGLGSHEQYF
DNA: TGCAGTGCCAGAACCGGGACAGGGGGCCTCGGGAGCCACGAGCAGTACTTC

size: few
V: TRBV7-3
J: TRBJ1-1
D: NA
CDR3: CASSRKGQNTEAFF
DNA: TGTGCCAGCAGCCGGAAGGGACAGAACACTGAAGCTTTCTTT

size: few
V: TRBV19
J: TRBJ2-2
D: NA
CDR3: CASRGMVTGELFF
DNA: TGTGCCAGTAGGGGTATGGTCACCGGGGAGCTGTTTTTT

size: NA
V: TRBV20-1
J: TRBJ2-5
D: NA
CDR3: CSARSDCGLRRETQYF
DNA: TGCAGTGCTAGAAGTGACTGCGGGTTACGTAGGGAGACCCAGTACTTC

size: few
V: TRBV4-3
J: TRBJ1-5
D: NA
CDR3: CASSRDRYGNQPQHF
DNA: TGCGCCAGCAGCCGAGACAGGTATGGCAATCAGCCCCAGCATTTT

size: many
V: TRBV27
J: TRBJ2-7
D: NA
CDR3: CASSPTSSEQYF
DNA: TGTGCCAGCAGTCCGACTAGTAGCGAGCAGTACTTC

size: few
V: TRBV20-1
J: TRBJ2-7
D: NA
CDR3: CSAQGGNEQYF
DNA: TGCAGTGCTCAAGGTGGAAACGAGCAGTACTTC

size: many
V: TRBV12-3/TRBV12-4
J: TRBJ2-7
D: TRBD1
CDR3: CASSRGQNEQYF
DNA: TGTGCCAGCAGCAGGGGGCAGAACGAGCAGTACTTC

size: NA
V: TRBV20-1
J: TRBJ2-1
D: TRBD2
CDR3: CSSLAGESIPYNEQFF
DNA: TGCAGCAGTCTAGCGGGAGAATCGATTCCCTACAATGAGCAGTTCTTC

size: NA
V: TRBV6-1
J: TRBJ1-1
D: NA
CDR3: CASNVGFAFSSEAFF
DNA: TGTGCCAGCAATGTCGGGTTCGCTTTTAGCTCTGAAGCTTTCTTT

size: many
V: TRBV20-1
J: TRBJ2-2
D: TRBD2
CDR3: CSGTTNTGELFF
DNA: TGCAGCGGGACTACAAACACCGGGGAGCTGTTTTTT

size: NA
V: TRBV5-1
J: TRBJ1-4
D: NA
CDR3: CASSLGTGATNEKLFF
DNA: TGCGCCAGCAGCTTAGGGACGGGTGCAACTAATGAAAAACTGTTTTTT

size: many
V: TRBV5-4
J: TRBJ2-6
D: NA
CDR3: CASSLDRGAGANVLTF
DNA: TGTGCCAGCAGCTTGGACCGGGGAGCTGGGGCCAACGTCCTGACTTTC

size: many
V: TRBV20-1
J: TRBJ2-7
D: TRBD2
CDR3: CSARVRATSGEQYF
DNA: TGCAGTGCTAGAGTGAGGGCGACTAGCGGGGAGCAGTACTTC